This TCR beta chain derives from a study of blood T cell repertoires in COVID-19 (dated by TCRdb to 2020 to 2022). Study-level background: Samples covering the acute and convalescent phases of COVID-19 were provided by collaborators in the United States, Italy and Spain. Where available, HLA class I and class II types were obtained from metadata supplied by the sample provider rather than from assay-based typing. The material from the prospective study consisted of cDNA or gDNA derived from T cells, B-cell-depleted T cells, or PBMCs. The samples were drawn from two sources: the first 160 participants of the ongoing ImmuneRACE study, and 950 to 1,500 subjects contributed by 6 global collaborators. Nearly every sample came with metadata listing a de-identified subject ID, COVID-19 status, age in years and sex. The repertoires were made available in a free public database intended to serve as a resource for research on the immune response to SARS-CoV-2. Subjects who had been exposed to COVID-19, were actively infected with it, or had recovered from it provided the deeply sampled blood TCRbeta repertoires that made up the dataset. Overall results and qualifications from the work: The quantity of clinical and demographic metadata differed by source and by participant and was supplied without curation.

Points on this clone: Its antigen has not been determined. Base qualities are not at hand, and no much larger clone is one base apart.

The immunoSEQ Assay, a bias-controlled multiplex PCR, was used to amplify TCRbeta CDR3 regions from genomic DNA. Regarding the original processing steps: The number of nucleated cells in each sample was estimated by amplification of reference gene primers within the assay. Sequence reads were collapsed and filtered to measure the absolute abundance of every unique TCRbeta CDR3 rearrangement. For each sample, productive Simpson clonality was calculated as the square root of Simpson's diversity index across productive rearrangements. TCRdb obtained this table from immuneACCESS and retained in-frame rearrangements with V and J assigned. These tables miss some clones; where compared with another copy, unresolved V genes account for less than half of the shortfall, and the remainder is unexplained. V and J calls and clone size follow that table, whereas D and trimming were derived from the DNA. The sample contains 19,000 or so clones, 70% to 85% of them found a single time. Clones ranked in the top ten supply roughly 6.1% of the sample.

The collaborating institutions used their own protocols to collect whole blood in K2EDTA tubes. For TCRbeta analysis, collaborator samples were shipped as frozen whole blood, as isolated PBMCs, or as DNA extracted from either sample type. Taken from the germline V gene (reference sequence), the CDR1 and CDR2 loops are LNHDA and SQIVND. The CDR3 contains 16 residues, cysteine and phenylalanine counted. The only DNA kept is the CDR3, 48 bases in frame from the first base. Trimming at the junction amounts to 1 base on V and 6 bases on J, and the germline ends lie 16 bases apart. Sequencing was carried out using peripheral blood. The rearrangement combines TRBV19 with TRBJ1-5; the D gene is not confidently resolved. This receptor was taken from a human donor in a cohort sampled during active COVID-19. The CDR3 protein is CASSIGRGITSQPQHF. The nucleotide sequence reads as follows: TGTGCCAGTAGTATAGGGCGGGGAATCACCAGTCAGCCCCAGCATTTT.